These 30 T cell receptor beta chains share one sample of origin, sequenced in a study of radiation and T cells in renal cell carcinoma. The data were produced by immunoSEQ multiplex PCR, yet TCRdb's version contains in-frame clones alone and is incomplete. The table records some 16,000 clones, approximately 58% of them present only once. Treatment meaning: treatment-naive control, cytoreductive nephrectomy. The source material was tumor tissue, sampled from a patient whose treatment was nephrectomy without radiotherapy. These receptors all stem from a man in his forties or fifties with renal cell carcinoma.

The chain joins TRBV7-3 to TRBJ2-2; maybe TRBD1 (5 bases). The germline V gene encodes CDR1 SGHTA and CDR2 FQGTGA. V lost 5 bases to trimming and J lost 2 bases, with 15 bases between them. This CDR3 has 16 residues. The CDR3 DNA reads TGTGCCAGCAGCGCCCCAAGGGGCTCAAACACCGGGGAGCTGTTTTTT. It is translated as CASSAPRGSNTGELFF.

DNA of the CDR3: TGTGCCAGCTCACCAGACATTGGAAGCGGGGAGCTGTTTTTT. Protein sequence: CASSPDIGSGELFF. The chain recombines TRBV18 with TRBJ2-2; D unresolved. The CDR3 has 14 residues. Germline CDR1 KGHSH, CDR2 LQKENI. V was shortened by 2 bases and J by 7 bases, with 11 bases between the two germline ends.

The J gene is TRBJ1-5, the V gene TRBV27, with a tentative D call TRBD1 (6 bases). The CDR3 spans 14 residues. V was trimmed by 3 bases and J by 4 bases, leaving 10 bases between them. Germline-derived CDR1 and CDR2 are MNHEY and SMNVEV (reference sequence). CDR3 sequence (DNA): TGTGCCAGCAGTTTGGTAGGGGGGAATCAGCCCCAGCATTTT. This sequence encodes CASSLVGGNQPQHF.

The chain recombines TRBV6-6 with TRBJ1-5, with D possibly being TRBD1 (5 bases). The germline V gene has CDR1 MNHNY and CDR2 SVGAGI (reference sequence). V was pared by 7 bases and J by 3 bases, with 19 bases between. The CDR3 is 16 residues long. CDR3 residues: CASTKRQGTNNQPQHF. The CDR3 nucleotides read TGTGCCAGCACCAAAAGGCAGGGTACGAACAATCAGCCCCAGCATTTT.

Only one count was recorded for this clone. This chain joins TRBV18 and TRBJ1-1; tentatively, D is TRBD1 (5 bases). Germline CDR1 KGHSH, CDR2 LQKENI. This CDR3 contains 15 residues. The ends were cut back, 5 bases at V and 4 bases at J, with 17 bases in the middle. CDR3: CASSRSRGEGTEAFF. CDR3 nucleotides: TGTGCCAGCTCAAGATCCCGGGGGGAGGGCACTGAAGCTTTCTTT.

This CDR3 reads CASSLVAAGVGNTIYF. The CDR3 DNA sequence: TGTGCCAGCAGCTTAGTGGCCGCAGGGGTTGGAAACACCATATATTTT. V and J are TRBV7-6 and TRBJ1-3; possible D gene TRBD1, 6 bases. This CDR3 has 16 residues. Germline assignment: CDR1 SGHVS and CDR2 FNYEAQ. Trimming removed 1 base from V and 3 bases from J, with 13 bases in between. The full variable domain, in which reference TRBV7-6 and TRBJ1-3 provide the parts outside the CDR3, is GAGVSQSPRYKVTKRGQDVALRCDPISGHVSLYWYRQALGQGPEFLTYFNYEAQQDKSGLPNDRFSAERPEGSISTLTIQRTEQRDSAMYRCASSLVAAGVGNTIYFGEGSWLTVV.

The chain links TRBV10-1 to TRBJ2-7; D gene ambiguous. CDR3 size: 12 residues. The ends were cut back, 0 bases at V and 4 bases at J, with 4 bases in the middle. Germline CDR1 is WNHNN and CDR2 is SYGVQD (reference sequence). CDR3 region: CASSESLYEQYF. The CDR3 bases are TGCGCCAGCAGTGAGTCGTTGTACGAGCAGTACTTC.

This clone was picked up one time. The J gene is TRBJ1-2, the V gene TRBV6-5; no clear D. This CDR3 region has 13 residues. Trimming took 7 bases from V and 2 from J, leaving 11 bases between them. CDR1 and CDR2 (germline): MNHEY, SVGAGI. CDR3 in DNA: TGTGCCAGCAAACAAGCGGCGAACTATGGCTACACCTTC. Translating it yields CASKQAANYGYTF.

The V gene is TRBV27, the J gene TRBJ2-4; 7 nucleotides line up with TRBD2. Unmatched junction bases numbered 3, after V lost 3 bases and J lost 4 bases. The germline CDR1 and CDR2 sequences are MNHEY and SMNVEV (reference sequence). The CDR3 extends over 14 amino acids. The CDR3, as DNA: TGTGCCAGCAGTTTCCTAGCGGATAAAAACATTCAGTACTTC. The encoded protein is CASSFLADKNIQYF.

Only a few counts were recorded for this clone. CDR3 sequence: CASSEQGGGTEAFF. CDR3 in DNA: TGTGCCAGCAGCGAACAGGGGGGGGGCACTGAAGCTTTCTTT. The V call is TRBV14, the J call TRBJ1-1; 8 bases agree with TRBD1. Unmatched junction bases numbered 6, after V lost 5 bases and J lost 4 bases. This CDR3 has 14 residues. Germline CDR1 is SGHDN and CDR2 is FVKESK.

CDR3 loop: CASSLVYSSGANVLTF. In nucleotides, the CDR3 is TGTGCCAGCAGCTTAGTATATAGCTCTGGGGCCAACGTCCTGACTTTC. V gene TRBV7-2 combines with J gene TRBJ2-6; D unclear. V lost 1 base, J lost 0 bases, and 7 bases lay in between. The V gene's germline CDR1 is SGHTA and CDR2 FQGNSA. The CDR3 totals 16 residues.

This chain joins TRBV27 and TRBJ1-3; D is unresolved. Germline CDR1 reads MNHEY; CDR2 reads SMNVEV (reference sequence). The CDR3 is made up of 15 amino acids. Between the trimmed V and J ends, which lost 0 bases and 0 bases, there was a span of 6 bases. The CDR3 DNA reads as TGTGCCAGCAGTTTATCTGGCCTCTCTGGAAACACCATATATTTT. It specifies CASSLSGLSGNTIYF.

There are a few counts of this clone. The V and J genes are TRBV7-2 and TRBJ1-3; D is unresolved. Germline CDR1 reads SGHTA; CDR2 reads FQGNSA. Trimming stripped 1 base from V and 0 bases from J, with 4 bases between. The CDR3 is 14 residues long. This CDR3 is CASSLGFSGNTIYF. Here the CDR3 DNA reads TGTGCCAGCAGCTTAGGGTTCTCTGGAAACACCATATATTTT.

This clone has more than one count but fewer than ten. The chain employs TRBV5-6 and TRBJ1-1, with D uncertain. Germline lookup yields CDR1 SGHDT and CDR2 YYEEEE. V lost 3 bases and J lost 5, with 14 bases in between. The CDR3 sequence is 14 residues long. CDR3 sequence reads: CASSSNLPGTEAFF. CDR3 coding DNA: TGTGCCAGCAGCTCGAACCTCCCCGGGACTGAAGCTTTCTTT. Complete variable domain (other parts from reference TRBV5-6 and TRBJ1-1): DAGVTQSPTHLIKTRGQQVTLRCSPKSGHDTVSWYQQALGQGPQFIFQYYEEEERQRGNFPDRFSGHQFPNYSSELNVNALLLGDSALYLCASSSNLPGTEAFFGQGTRLTVV.

This chain joins TRBV27 and TRBJ2-3; TRBD1 might be the D (5 bases). V lost 1 base, J lost 6 bases, and 8 bases lay in between. CDR1 is MNHEY and CDR2 is SMNVEV in the germline V gene (reference sequence). This CDR3 region has 13 residues. The CDR3: CASSLLRGDTQYF. The CDR3 region has the DNA TGTGCCAGCAGTTTATTAAGGGGTGATACGCAGTATTTT.

This chain links TRBV7-8 with TRBJ1-6, with TRBD1 matching over 9 bases. Germline assignment: CDR1 SGHVS and CDR2 FQNEAQ. The J segment lost 9 bases and the V segment lost 2 bases, leaving 5 bases of the junction unmatched. This CDR3 is 15 amino acids long. CDR3 residues: CASSLKDRGSSPLHF. The CDR3 DNA follows: TGTGCCAGCAGCTTAAAGGACAGGGGAAGTTCACCCCTCCACTTT.

V is TRBV6-1 and J is TRBJ1-2, with D possibly being TRBD1 (5 bases). Germline V gene data show CDR1 as MNHNS and CDR2 as SASEGT. The CDR3 is made up of 11 amino acids. The germline V and J ends were trimmed by 10 bases and 4 bases, with 10 bases remaining between them. The DNA for the CDR3 is TGTGCCACCGACAGCCTCTATGGCTACACCTTC. It encodes CATDSLYGYTF.

This clone appeared a few times. The chain combines TRBV10-3 with TRBJ1-1; no clear D gene. CDR3 length: 11 amino acids. V lost 3 bases to trimming and J lost 2 bases, with 1 base between them. Germline V gene sequence: CDR1 ENHRY, CDR2 SYGVKD. The CDR3 coding sequence is TGTGCCATCAGTGATAACACTGAAGCTTTCTTT. As protein: CAISDNTEAFF.

The chain joins TRBV30 to TRBJ1-5; D is uncertain. Per germline, CDR1 GTSNPN and CDR2 SVGIG (reference sequence). This CDR3 spans 15 amino acids. Trimming took 0 bases from V and 0 from J, leaving 9 bases between them. The CDR3 spells CAWSVHTASNQPQHF. CDR3 DNA: TGTGCCTGGAGTGTACACACAGCTAGCAATCAGCCCCAGCATTTT.

The chain recombines TRBV30 with TRBJ1-4; TRBD1 matches at 9 bases. The germline V gene has CDR1 GTSNPN and CDR2 SVGIG (reference sequence). The CDR3 consists of 15 residues. Trimming took 0 bases from V and 7 from J; bases not matched to a gene: 6. CDR3 amino acids: CAWSVGGQGIEKLFF. The CDR3 region has the DNA TGTGCCTGGAGTGTTGGGGGACAGGGTATTGAAAAACTGTTTTTT.

The chain couples TRBV7-2 to TRBJ2-7; TRBD1 matches 7 bases. This CDR3 contains 13 residues. Germline CDR1 SGHTA, CDR2 FQGNSA. V shed 2 bases, J shed 3 bases, and the junction held 1 base outside the gene matches. The CDR3: CASSLNRGYEQYF. The DNA for the CDR3 is TGTGCCAGCAGCTTAAACAGGGGCTACGAGCAGTACTTC.

This clone appeared a single time. The chain links TRBV5-1 to TRBJ1-4; a weak D match, TRBD1 (6 bases). CDR1 and CDR2 (germline): SGHRS, YFSETQ. The ends were cut back, 0 bases at V and 4 bases at J, with 10 bases in the middle. This CDR3 has 15 residues. The CDR3 DNA follows: TGCGCCAGCAGCTTGGGGTGGACAGATAATGAAAAACTGTTTTTT. Its translation is CASSLGWTDNEKLFF.

This clone appeared a few times. The rearrangement joins TRBV5-1 to TRBJ1-1; D is perhaps TRBD1 (6 bases). CDR1 and CDR2 (germline): SGHRS, YFSETQ. Between the trimmed V and J ends, which lost 4 bases and 8 bases, there was a span of 12 bases. The CDR3 totals 12 residues. As DNA, the CDR3 is TGCGCCAGCAGCCCGGAGACAGGAGAAGCTTTCTTT. Amino acid sequence: CASSPETGEAFF.

There are a few counts of this clone. The rearrangement joins TRBV5-1 to TRBJ1-5, with D possibly matching TRBD1 (6 bases). The CDR3 contains 14 residues. Trimming shortened V by 0 bases and J by 5 bases, and 9 bases separated the two germline ends. CDR1 is SGHRS, CDR2 YFSETQ, per germline. CDR3 loop: CASSLAGGYQPQHF. The CDR3 DNA reads TGCGCCAGCAGCTTGGCCGGGGGCTATCAGCCCCAGCATTTT.

Only a few counts were recorded for this clone. The genes are TRBV11-3 and TRBJ1-1; tentative D call: TRBD1 (5 bases). The CDR3 consists of 14 residues. Trimming took 2 bases from V and 4 from J, leaving 11 bases between them. Germline assignment: CDR1 SGHNT and CDR2 YENEEA. As DNA, the CDR3 is TGTGCCAGCAGCTTAAGGGGTCTCAGCACTGAAGCTTTCTTT. Protein product: CASSLRGLSTEAFF.

The rearrangement uses TRBV18 and TRBJ1-1, with D unresolved. This CDR3 has 14 residues. In germline, CDR1 is KGHSH, CDR2 LQKENI. The ends were cut back, 2 bases at V and 1 base at J, with 8 bases in the middle. This CDR3 reads CASSPSRQNTEAFF. CDR3 DNA: TGTGCCAGCTCACCATCACGGCAGAACACTGAAGCTTTCTTT.

This chain connects TRBV7-2 to TRBJ2-6; D could derive from TRBD1 or TRBD2 (7 bases each). Germline CDR1 and CDR2: SGHTA and FQGNSA. This CDR3 has 17 residues. The V gene lost 3 bases and the J gene lost 1 base, with 13 bases spanning the gap. The DNA of the CDR3 is TGTGCCAGCAGCTTGGGAGGGGGCCGGTCTGGGGCCAACGTCCTGACTTTC. It specifies CASSLGGGRSGANVLTF.

This chain uses TRBV5-6 with TRBJ1-6; D is possibly TRBD1 (6 bases). CDR1 SGHDT and CDR2 YYEEEE come from the germline V gene. This CDR3 is built from 16 residues. The V and J ends lost 4 bases and 6 bases respectively, with 17 bases between them. As DNA, the CDR3 is TGTGCCAGCAGCCAAGGGTGGGGGGCTAGTAATTCACCCCTCCACTTT. This gives the protein CASSQGWGASNSPLHF.

This chain joins TRBV7-8 and TRBJ2-2, with a possible D match to TRBD1 (6 bases). Germline V lookup: CDR1 SGHVS, CDR2 FQNEAQ. V was clipped by 5 bases and J by 4 bases, with 14 bases between them. The CDR3 totals 15 residues. CDR3 in amino acids: CASSPKAGVTGELFF. The CDR3 region has the DNA TGTGCCAGCAGCCCTAAGGCAGGGGTCACCGGGGAGCTGTTTTTT. Together with reference TRBV7-8 and TRBJ2-2, the CDR3 gives the full variable domain: GAGVSQSPRYKVAKRGQDVALRCDPISGHVSLFWYQQALGQGPEFLTYFQNEAQLDKSGLPSDRFFAERPEGSVSTLKIQRTQQEDSAVYLCASSPKAGVTGELFFGEGSRLTVL.

This rearrangement joins TRBV9 to TRBJ1-1; no firm D call. This CDR3 is built from 13 residues. Trimming removed 3 bases at V and 1 base at J, with 7 bases between. Per germline, CDR1 SGDLS and CDR2 YYNGEE. The CDR3 spells CASSAGGNTEAFF. CDR3 nucleotide sequence: TGTGCCAGCAGCGCCGGAGGGAACACTGAAGCTTTCTTT.